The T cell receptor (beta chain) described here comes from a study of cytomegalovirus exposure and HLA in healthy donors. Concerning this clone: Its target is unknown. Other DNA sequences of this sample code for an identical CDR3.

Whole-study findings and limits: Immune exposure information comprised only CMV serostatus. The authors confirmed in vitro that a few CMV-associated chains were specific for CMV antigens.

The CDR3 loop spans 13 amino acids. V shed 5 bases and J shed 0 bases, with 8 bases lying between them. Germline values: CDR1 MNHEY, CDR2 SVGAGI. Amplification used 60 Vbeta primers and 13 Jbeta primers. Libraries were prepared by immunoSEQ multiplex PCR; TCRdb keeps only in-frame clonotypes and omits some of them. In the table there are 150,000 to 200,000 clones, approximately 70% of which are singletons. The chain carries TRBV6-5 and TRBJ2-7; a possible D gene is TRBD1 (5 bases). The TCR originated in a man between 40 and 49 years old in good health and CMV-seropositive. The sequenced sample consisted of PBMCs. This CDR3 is CASSTGPSYEQYF. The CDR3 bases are TGTGCCAGCAGTACAGGTCCCTCCTACGAGCAGTACTTC.